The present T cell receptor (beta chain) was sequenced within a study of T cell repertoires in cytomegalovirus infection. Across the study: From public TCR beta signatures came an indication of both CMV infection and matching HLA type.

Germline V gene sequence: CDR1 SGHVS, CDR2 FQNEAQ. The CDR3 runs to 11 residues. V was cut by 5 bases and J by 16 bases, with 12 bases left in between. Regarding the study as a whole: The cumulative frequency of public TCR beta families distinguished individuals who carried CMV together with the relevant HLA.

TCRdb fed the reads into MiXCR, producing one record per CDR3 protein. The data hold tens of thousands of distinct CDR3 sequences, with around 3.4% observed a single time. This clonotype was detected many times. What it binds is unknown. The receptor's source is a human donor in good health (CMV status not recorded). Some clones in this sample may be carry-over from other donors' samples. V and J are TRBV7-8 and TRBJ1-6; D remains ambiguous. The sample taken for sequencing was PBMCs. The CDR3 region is CASSHKSDLHF. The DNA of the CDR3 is TGTGCCAGCAGCCACAAAAGTGATCTCCACTTT.